The clone carrying this T cell receptor (beta chain) has a single count. CDR1 is WNHNN and CDR2 is SYGVQD in the germline V gene (reference sequence). This CDR3 has 16 amino acids. Unmatched junction bases numbered 8, after V lost 0 bases and J lost 8 bases. The data were taken from a study of blood T cell repertoires in COVID-19. Study context: Material from acute and convalescent COVID-19 was sourced from the United States, Italy and Spain. PBMCs, B-cell-depleted T cells, or T cells provided the cDNA or gDNA that made up the material.

The authors' processing: Amplification from reference gene primers served as the basis for estimated nucleated cell counts. TCRdb's table, derived via immunoSEQ multiplex PCR, lists solely in-frame clones and lacks some. The V and J calls and clone size are taken from that table; D and trimming were inferred from the DNA. The sample shows tens of thousands of clones, approximately 89% of them seen only once. This sequence joins TRBV10-1 and TRBJ2-2; TRBD2 matches 8 bases. The source of this sequence is a man aged 80 or over with acute or convalescent COVID-19. Sequencing was done on a sample of peripheral blood. CDR3 protein: CASSESGTRGAGELFF. CDR3 sequence (DNA): TGCGCCAGCAGTGAGTCCGGGACTAGGGGAGCTGGGGAGCTGTTTTTT.